The 18 T cell receptor beta chains below were found in one sample sequenced in a study of graft-versus-host responses after intestinal transplantation. Produced via immunoSEQ multiplex PCR; TCRdb's table is partial and in-frame only. The table has more than 25,000 clones, about 92% seen once; the top ten hold 0.5% to 0.65%. The input for sequencing was PBMCs, taken 18 days after transplant. These TCRs come from a human patient who received an intestinal transplant, so some T cells may come from the graft donor.

The chain employs TRBV7-3 and TRBJ1-2; tentatively, D is TRBD1 (6 bases). V was clipped by 6 bases and J by 8 bases, with 31 bases between them. Per the germline V gene, CDR1 is SGHTA and CDR2 is FQGTGA. The length of the CDR3 is 18 residues. The CDR3 sequence: CASRPPKGGARGGCGYTF. CDR3 coding DNA: TGTGCCAGCAGACCCCCTAAGGGAGGGGCCAGGGGAGGTTGCGGCTACACCTTC.

The rearrangement joins TRBV7-2 to TRBJ1-1; TRBD1 agrees at 7 bases. Germline loops: CDR1 SGHTA, CDR2 FQGNSA. The CDR3 loop spans 13 amino acids. Unmatched junction bases numbered 3, after V lost 8 bases and J lost 0 bases. CDR3 sequence: CASGDSLNTEAFF. The CDR3 nucleotides are TGTGCCAGCGGGGACAGTTTGAACACTGAAGCTTTCTTT. Filled out from reference TRBV7-2 and TRBJ1-1, the complete variable domain reads GAGVSQSPSNKVTEKGKDVELRCDPISGHTALYWYRQSLGQGLEFLIYFQGNSAPDKSGLPSDRFSAERTGGSVSTLTIQRTQQEDSAVYLCASGDSLNTEAFFGQGTRLTVV.

This rearrangement joins TRBV7-2 to TRBJ2-7, with TRBD2 matching 9 bases. This CDR3 spans 14 amino acids. V was clipped by 5 bases and J by 5 bases; unmatched bases: 7. From germline, CDR1 is SGHTA and CDR2 FQGNSA. The CDR3, as DNA: TGTGCCAGCAGCAGCCAGCGGGGGGTGGACGAGCAGTACTTC. This sequence encodes CASSSQRGVDEQYF.

This chain uses TRBV5-5 with TRBJ2-3; the match to TRBD2 covers 10 bases. Germline assignment: CDR1 SGHKS and CDR2 YYEKEE (reference sequence). The trim removed 3 bases at V and 0 bases at J, leaving 4 bases unmatched. This CDR3 has 16 amino acids. This CDR3 is CASSYRTSGSTDTQYF. CDR3 coding DNA: TGTGCCAGCAGCTATAGGACTAGCGGTAGCACAGATACGCAGTATTTT.

The chain recombines TRBV15 with TRBJ1-1; TRBD1 aligns across 7 bases. CDR1 and CDR2 from the germline V gene are LNHNV and YYDKDF (reference sequence). J lost 1 base, V lost 8 bases, and 4 bases had no gene match. The CDR3 runs 13 residues. CDR3 coding DNA: TGTGCCACCGAGGGGGCGTGGAACACTGAAGCTTTCTTT. Protein sequence: CATEGAWNTEAFF. Using reference TRBV15 and TRBJ1-1 for the parts outside the CDR3, the full variable domain is DAMVIQNPRYQVTQFGKPVTLSCSQTLNHNVMYWYQQKSSQAPKLLFHYYDKDFNNEADTPDNFQSRRPNTSFCFLDIRSPGLGDTAMYLCATEGAWNTEAFFGQGTRLTVV.

The CDR3 region has the DNA TGTGCCAGCAGCCCGGTTTTCGCAAGCGGGGAAACGGAGACCCAGTACTTC. Translation gives CASSPVFASGETETQYF. The rearrangement joins TRBV4-2 to TRBJ2-5; the match to TRBD2 covers 7 bases. CDR1 is LGHNA, CDR2 YNFKEQ, per germline. The CDR3 length is 17 residues. The ends lost 4 bases at V and 5 bases at J; junction bases unmatched: 16.

The V and J genes are TRBV29-1 and TRBJ2-7; no clear D gene. This CDR3 comprises 12 residues. Germline V lookup: CDR1 SQVTM, CDR2 ANQGSEA. Between the trimmed V and J ends, which lost 5 bases and 6 bases, there was a span of 14 bases. DNA for the CDR3: TGCAGCGTTCTGCTCCCAATGGGCGAGCAGTACTTC. This gives the protein CSVLLPMGEQYF.

The chain employs TRBV6-1 and TRBJ1-1; D remains unclear. CDR1 MNHNS and CDR2 SASEGT come from the germline V gene. Deletions cut 7 bases from V and 6 bases from J, with 9 bases between. The CDR3 extends over 11 amino acids. CDR3 nucleotide sequence: TGTGCCAGCACCTGGACTGCTGAAGCTTTCTTT. It is translated as CASTWTAEAFF.

Here the CDR3 DNA reads TGTGCCAGCAGTTTATCGCAAAGTAACTATGGCTACACCTTC. This encodes CASSLSQSNYGYTF. J is TRBJ1-2 and V is TRBV27; no clear D. The CDR3 consists of 14 residues. CDR1 is MNHEY, CDR2 SMNVEV, per germline (reference sequence). Trimming removed 0 bases from V and 1 base from J, with 6 bases in between.

The CDR3 region has the DNA TGCGCCAGCAGCCAGGGGGCAGGGATGGGCAATCAGCCCCAGCATTTT. The encoded protein is CASSQGAGMGNQPQHF. The chain employs TRBV4-1 and TRBJ1-5; a possible D gene is TRBD1 (6 bases). CDR1 and CDR2 from the germline V gene are MGHRA and YSYEKL. CDR3 size: 16 residues. V lost 3 bases and J lost 2, with 14 bases in between.

This chain joins TRBV15 and TRBJ2-7, with D unresolved. CDR1 and CDR2 (germline): LNHNV, YYDKDF (reference sequence). V shed 3 bases and J shed 6 bases, with 12 bases lying between them. The CDR3 spans 13 residues. This CDR3 reads CATSRASIGEQYF. For the CDR3, the DNA is TGTGCCACCAGCAGGGCATCGATCGGCGAGCAGTACTTC.

J is TRBJ1-3 and V is TRBV4-1; D is possibly TRBD1 (5 bases). Germline V gene data show CDR1 as MGHRA and CDR2 as YSYEKL. This CDR3 region has 16 residues. Deletions cut 4 bases from V and 0 bases from J, with 13 bases between. Here the CDR3 DNA reads TGCGCCAGCAGCCCAAGAGACAGTTCCTCTGGAAACACCATATATTTT. Translation: CASSPRDSSSGNTIYF.

The J gene is TRBJ1-1, the V gene TRBV29-1; 7 bases align to TRBD1. The CDR3 has 13 residues. The V and J ends lost 8 bases and 3 bases, in that order; junction bases with no gene match: 9. Germline CDR1 is SQVTM and CDR2 is ANQGSEA. In DNA form, the CDR3 reads TGCAGCCAATCCCAGGGGGGGGACACTGAAGCTTTCTTT. Amino acid sequence: CSQSQGGDTEAFF.

The genes are TRBV2 and TRBJ2-1; TRBD2 aligns across 14 bases. With V trimmed by 7 bases and J by 8 bases, 4 bases remained unmatched. The CDR3 is 14 residues long. Germline CDR1 SNHLY, CDR2 FYNNEI. The CDR3 protein is CASTGTSGGDEQFF. DNA of the CDR3: TGTGCCAGCACAGGGACTAGCGGGGGTGATGAGCAGTTCTTC.

This sequence joins TRBV7-9 and TRBJ2-1; 10 bases agree with TRBD2. The length of the CDR3 is 15 residues. After removal of 1 base from V and 7 bases from J, the junction contained 4 bases not matched to a gene. Germline values: CDR1 SEHNR, CDR2 FQNEAQ (reference sequence). The CDR3 protein is CASSLGSGGANEQFF. Here the CDR3 DNA reads TGTGCCAGCAGCTTAGGAAGCGGGGGGGCAAATGAGCAGTTCTTC.

V is TRBV6-5 and J is TRBJ2-6; 11 bases are a match to TRBD2. V was clipped by 7 bases and J by 3 bases; unmatched bases: 2. The CDR3 runs to 15 residues. Germline V CDR1 and CDR2: MNHEY, SVGAGI. The CDR3 nucleotides are TGTGCCAGCACTAGCGGGGGGTTTGGGGCCAACGTCCTGACTTTC. Residues: CASTSGGFGANVLTF.

The chain combines TRBV5-6 with TRBJ2-7; perhaps TRBD1 as D (5 bases). Trimming pared 2 bases from V and 2 bases from J, leaving 11 bases between. The germline V gene has CDR1 SGHDT and CDR2 YYEEEE. The CDR3 is made up of 14 amino acids. The CDR3 spells CASSFGDRPYEQYF. The CDR3 DNA is TGTGCCAGCAGCTTCGGCGACAGACCCTACGAGCAGTACTTC.

The chain links TRBV7-7 to TRBJ1-1; 7 nucleotides align to TRBD1. Germline V CDR1 and CDR2: SSHAT, FNYEAQ (reference sequence). The CDR3 consists of 13 residues. V trimming: 3 bases; J trimming: 6 bases; junction bases outside the gene matches: 4. The CDR3 protein is CASSLETGSEAFF. The CDR3 DNA sequence: TGTGCCAGCAGCTTGGAGACAGGGTCTGAAGCTTTCTTT.